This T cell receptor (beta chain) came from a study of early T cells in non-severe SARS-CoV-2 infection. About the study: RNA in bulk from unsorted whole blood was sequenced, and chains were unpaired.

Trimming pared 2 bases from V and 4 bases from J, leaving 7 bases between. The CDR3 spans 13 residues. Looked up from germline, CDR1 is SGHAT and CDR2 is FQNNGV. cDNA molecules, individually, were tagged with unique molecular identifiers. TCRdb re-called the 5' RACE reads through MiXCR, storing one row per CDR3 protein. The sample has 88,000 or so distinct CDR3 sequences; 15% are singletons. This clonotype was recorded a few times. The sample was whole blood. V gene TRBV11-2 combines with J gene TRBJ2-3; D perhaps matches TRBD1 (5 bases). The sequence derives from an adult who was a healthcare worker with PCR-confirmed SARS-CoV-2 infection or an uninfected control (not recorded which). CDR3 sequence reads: CASSLLRADTQYF. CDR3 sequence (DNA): TGTGCCAGCAGCTTACTCAGGGCAGATACGCAGTATTTT.